Listed here are 5 T cell receptor beta chains from one sample, sequenced in a study of blood T cells in healthy people across ages. Sample-barcoded 5' priming and a J-beta primer mix drove a second PCR of about 6 to 11 cycles. TCRdb redid the calling of the 5' RACE reads with MiXCR, one entry per CDR3 protein. In the table there are around 750,000 distinct CDR3 sequences, 53% of which are singletons. Material for sequencing was blood. The receptors originated from a man older than 75 in good health.

The chain has TRBV12-3 or TRBV12-4 and TRBJ2-1, with TRBD2 as a possible D gene (5 bases). This CDR3 contains 13 residues. The germline V and J ends were trimmed by 8 bases and 6 bases, with 14 bases remaining between them. The CDR3: CASGSRVRNEQFF. DNA of the CDR3: TGTGCCAGCGGGAGTCGGGTACGCAATGAGCAGTTCTTC.

V is TRBV12-5 and J is TRBJ2-7; D possibly uses TRBD1 or TRBD2 (5 bases each). The CDR3 sequence is 17 residues long. Germline CDR1 LGHNT, CDR2 FRNRAP. V gave up 0 bases and J gave up 3 bases, with 18 bases separating them. The CDR3, as DNA: TGTGCTAGTGGTTTGGTTACGGGGCCCAGAGGAAGCTACGAGCAGTACTTC. Protein: CASGLVTGPRGSYEQYF.

This clonotype has just a few counts. The rearrangement joins TRBV29-1 to TRBJ1-2; 11 positions agree with TRBD1. The V gene's germline CDR1 is SQVTM and CDR2 ANQGSEA. This CDR3 has 14 amino acids. V was clipped by 0 bases and J by 6 bases; unmatched bases: 3. In DNA form, the CDR3 reads TGCAGCGTTGAAGACAGGGACAGGGGGAATGGCTACACCTTC. It encodes CSVEDRDRGNGYTF.

The chain employs TRBV2 and TRBJ2-6, with D possibly being TRBD2 (6 bases). The CDR3 has 15 amino acids. CDR1 SNHLY and CDR2 FYNNEI come from the germline V gene. CDR3 residues: CTVSGKSSGANVLTF. The CDR3, as DNA: TGTACGGTTAGCGGTAAAAGCTCTGGGGCCAACGTCCTGACTTTC.

This sequence joins TRBV6-6 and TRBJ2-7; D is undetermined. The CDR3 is 12 amino acids. The V end was cut by 5 bases, the J end by 7 bases, with 12 bases between. Looked up from germline, CDR1 is MNHNY and CDR2 is SVGAGI (reference sequence). CDR3 region: CASSKVEWEQYF. CDR3 nucleotides: TGTGCCAGCAGTAAGGTGGAGTGGGAGCAGTACTTC.